These 4 T cell receptor beta chains were all obtained from the same sample, sequenced in a study of blood T cell repertoires in COVID-19. The repertoire was sequenced with immunoSEQ multiplex PCR; TCRdb's copy has only in-frame clones and lacks some. The data show a few hundred thousand clones, almost 90% seen once. Sequencing was carried out using PBMCs or T cells enriched from blood (not recorded which). The receptors originated from a woman in her 30s who had been exposed to COVID-19.

The V call is TRBV7-9, the J call TRBJ2-7; D possibly corresponds to TRBD2 (7 bases). Per germline, CDR1 SEHNR and CDR2 FQNEAQ (reference sequence). Trimming removed 5 bases at V and 7 bases at J, with 24 bases between. The CDR3 is 16 amino acids. In nucleotides, the CDR3 is TGTGCCAGCAGCCCCGGGGGAGGGGGTCACCACCGGGAGCAGTACTTC. Its translation is CASSPGGGGHHREQYF. The full variable domain, rest sourced from reference TRBV7-9 and TRBJ2-7, is DTGVSQNPRHKITKRGQNVTFRCDPISEHNRLYWYRQTLGQGPEFLTYFQNEAQLEKSRLLSDRFSAERPKGSFSTLEIQRTEQGDSAMYLCASSPGGGGHHREQYFGPGTRLTVT.

This chain uses TRBV25-1 with TRBJ2-7, with 14 bases identical to TRBD2. This CDR3 is 16 amino acids long. CDR1 is MGHDK, CDR2 SYGVNS, per germline. V shed 5 bases, J shed 5 bases, and the junction held 8 bases outside the gene matches. CDR3 in DNA: TGTGCCAGCAGTCGTTTAGGGACTAGCGGGAGCGACGAGCAGTACTTC. Protein: CASSRLGTSGSDEQYF.

The chain combines TRBV7-9 with TRBJ2-7; TRBD2 might be the D (6 bases). CDR1 is SEHNR and CDR2 is FQNEAQ in the germline V gene (reference sequence). The CDR3 is made up of 12 amino acids. V lost 11 bases and J 1 base, leaving 12 bases between the germline ends. CDR3 in DNA: TGTGCCGGGTCTAGCGTTTCCTACGAGCAGTACTTC. Translating gives CAGSSVSYEQYF.

This chain connects TRBV18 to TRBJ2-1; possible D gene TRBD2, 6 bases. V lost 3 bases to trimming and J lost 4 bases, with 13 bases between them. The CDR3 extends over 15 amino acids. In germline, CDR1 is KGHSH, CDR2 LQKENI. The CDR3 DNA sequence: TGTGCCAGCTCACCTGGGGGGACCGGGTACAATGAGCAGTTCTTC. Its translation: CASSPGGTGYNEQFF. Full variable domain (outside the CDR3, taken from reference TRBV18 and TRBJ2-1): NAGVMQNPRHLVRRRGQEARLRCSPMKGHSHVYWYRQLPEEGLKFMVYLQKENIIDESGMPKERFSAEFPKEGPSILRIQQVVRGDSAAYFCASSPGGTGYNEQFFGPGTRLTVL.